These 20 T cell receptor beta chains originate from one sample sequenced in a study of CD8+ T cells in alopecia areata. Extracted from the samples, RNA was reverse transcribed into cDNA to serve as the sequencing template. Assay: immunoSEQ multiplex PCR; the TCRdb copy retains only in-frame clones and omits some. The table has 140,000 to 150,000 clones, less than 65% seen once. The source material was CD8+ T cells sorted from blood. These TCRs come from a human donor in good health.

This clone was observed a handful of times. The CDR3, as DNA: TGTGCCAGCAGCGTAGGACTACCGAACGAGCAGTACTTC. It codes for CASSVGLPNEQYF. This chain joins TRBV9 and TRBJ2-7, with D tentatively TRBD2 (5 bases). Germline assignment: CDR1 SGDLS and CDR2 YYNGEE. There are 13 residues in the CDR3. The germline V and J ends were trimmed by 0 bases and 5 bases, with 9 bases remaining between them. The full variable domain, completed using reference TRBV9 and TRBJ2-7, is DSGVTQTPKHLITATGQRVTLRCSPRSGDLSVYWYQQSLDQGLQFLIQYYNGEERAKGNILERFSAQQFPDLHSELNLSSLELGDSALYFCASSVGLPNEQYFGPGTRLTVT.

The chain employs TRBV25-1 and TRBJ1-1, with 10 bases that match TRBD1. The CDR3 sequence is 15 residues long. The V gene's germline CDR1 is MGHDK and CDR2 SYGVNS. V lost 3 bases to trimming and J lost 5 bases; unmatched junction nucleotides: 6. The CDR3 DNA reads as TGTGCCAGCAGTGAGGGGACAGGGGCCTGGACTGAAGCTTTCTTT. Amino acids: CASSEGTGAWTEAFF.

The V call is TRBV2, the J call TRBJ2-7; 7 nucleotides match TRBD1. The CDR3 totals 14 residues. CDR1 is SNHLY, CDR2 FYNNEI, per germline. Losses at the gene ends were 5 bases for V and 4 bases for J; bases not matched to a gene: 8. The CDR3 DNA sequence: TGTGCCAGCAGTAAGGGGACAGCATTTTACGAGCAGTACTTC. Its translation: CASSKGTAFYEQYF.

The rearrangement links TRBV4-1 to TRBJ1-1, with D possibly being TRBD1 (5 bases). From germline, CDR1 is MGHRA and CDR2 YSYEKL. V shed 5 bases and J shed 0 bases, with 13 bases lying between them. The CDR3 sequence is 15 residues long. The CDR3 protein is CASSTQTVMNTEAFF. CDR3 in DNA: TGCGCCAGCAGCACCCAGACAGTCATGAACACTGAAGCTTTCTTT.

This clone was counted only a few times. This chain uses TRBV29-1 with TRBJ1-1; D ambiguous. Deletions cut 7 bases from V and 0 bases from J, with 12 bases between. The germline gives CDR1 SQVTM, CDR2 ANQGSEA. The CDR3 is made up of 13 amino acids. The CDR3 is CSAPDPVNTEAFF. In DNA form, the CDR3 reads TGCAGCGCCCCGGACCCCGTGAACACTGAAGCTTTCTTT. The whole variable domain, filled in from reference TRBV29-1 and TRBJ1-1, reads SAVISQKPSRDICQRGTSLTIQCQVDSQVTMMFWYRQQPGQSLTLIATANQGSEATYESGFVIDKFPISRPNLTFSTLTVSNMSPEDSSIYLCSAPDPVNTEAFFGQGTRLTVV.

The V call is TRBV27, the J call TRBJ2-1, with D possibly TRBD2 on 6 matching bases. Trimming removed 5 bases at V and 8 bases at J, with 16 bases between. CDR1 MNHEY and CDR2 SMNVEV come from the germline V gene (reference sequence). The CDR3 is made up of 14 amino acids. CDR3 sequence: CASSAHRERDEQFF. The CDR3 DNA sequence: TGTGCCAGCAGTGCCCACCGGGAGAGAGATGAGCAGTTCTTC.

The gene calls are TRBV5-1 and TRBJ2-1; D gene unclear. Germline CDR1 is SGHRS and CDR2 is YFSETQ. The CDR3 has 13 amino acids. The V end lost 4 bases, the J end lost 5 bases, and 10 bases lay between the germline ends. The CDR3 coding sequence is TGCGCCAGCAGCCCCGTTGTGAACAATGAGCAGTTCTTC. Translation: CASSPVVNNEQFF.

This chain links TRBV10-2 with TRBJ2-3, with D unresolved. The germline V and J ends were trimmed by 0 bases and 1 base, with 17 bases remaining between them. Per germline, CDR1 WSHSY and CDR2 SAAADI. The CDR3 has 18 residues. CDR3 sequence reads: CASSESLALGRRTDTQYF. CDR3 sequence (DNA): TGCGCCAGCAGTGAGTCCTTGGCCCTTGGTAGACGCACAGATACGCAGTATTTT.

V and J are TRBV29-1 and TRBJ2-1; TRBD1 matches 9 bases. Trimming at V came to 3 bases and at J to 0 bases, leaving 3 bases not matched to a gene. The CDR3 covers 15 residues. Germline values: CDR1 SQVTM, CDR2 ANQGSEA. CDR3 residues: CSVEPGQGSYNEQFF. The CDR3, as DNA: TGCAGCGTTGAGCCGGGACAGGGCTCCTACAATGAGCAGTTCTTC.

Of note for this clone: Germline is not matched at one junction end, which may reflect a read error. The gene calls are TRBV13 and TRBJ2-3; D unresolved. Per germline, CDR1 PRHDT and CDR2 FYEKMQ (reference sequence). The CDR3 length is 12 residues. CDR3 nucleotide sequence: TGTGCCAGCAGCTTACCACCCAACGAGTCGAATTTT. Amino acid sequence: CASSLPPNESNF.

The sample holds a few counts of this clone. V and J are TRBV11-2 and TRBJ2-1; a weak D match, TRBD1 (6 bases). Germline values: CDR1 SGHAT, CDR2 FQNNGV. The CDR3 spans 11 residues. Between the trimmed V and J ends, which lost 7 bases and 10 bases, there was a span of 11 bases. Written as DNA, the CDR3 is TGTGCCAGCACTTACGGGACAGAGCAGTTCTTC. It is translated as CASTYGTEQFF.

This clone was observed a few times. The chain combines TRBV28 with TRBJ2-5; weak D call: TRBD2 (5 bases). Trimming stripped 5 bases from V and 1 base from J, with 11 bases between. Germline CDR1 reads MDHEN; CDR2 reads SYDVKM. This CDR3 region has 14 residues. The CDR3 DNA reads TGTGCCAGCAGTCGGAGGTTGGGCCAAGAGACCCAGTACTTC. Amino acids: CASSRRLGQETQYF.

This chain uses TRBV4-1 with TRBJ1-2; D call uncertain. The CDR3 consists of 15 residues. CDR1 and CDR2 (germline): MGHRA, YSYEKL. V was trimmed by 5 bases and J by 4 bases, leaving 17 bases between them. Here the CDR3 DNA reads TGCGCCAGCAGCGAAGCCAAGTCTGGTGGCTATGGCTACACCTTC. This translates into CASSEAKSGGYGYTF.

V and J are TRBV9 and TRBJ1-1; 7 bases map to TRBD1. Unmatched junction bases numbered 0, after V lost 0 bases and J lost 1 base. CDR1 is SGDLS, CDR2 YYNGEE, per germline. This CDR3 is built from 14 residues. In DNA form, the CDR3 reads TGTGCCAGCAGCGTAGGGGACAGGAACACTGAAGCTTTCTTT. Translating gives CASSVGDRNTEAFF.

In this sample, this clone turned up a few times. In the same sample, other DNA sequences code for this CDR3. The chain couples TRBV29-1 to TRBJ1-2, with D uncertain. The V and J ends lost 1 base and 4 bases respectively, with 7 bases between them. Per the germline V gene, CDR1 is SQVTM and CDR2 is ANQGSEA. The CDR3 is 12 residues long. Written as DNA, the CDR3 is TGCAGCGTTGAAGTGCGAGGCTATGGCTACACCTTC. This encodes CSVEVRGYGYTF.

The sample holds a few counts of this clone. This rearrangement joins TRBV20-1 to TRBJ2-1, with D unclear. CDR3 length equals 11 residues. Germline V lookup: CDR1 DFQATT, CDR2 SNEGSKA (reference sequence). V lost 2 bases and J 8 bases, leaving 7 bases between the germline ends. CDR3 region: CSARLVHEQFF. CDR3 DNA: TGCAGTGCTAGATTAGTACATGAGCAGTTCTTC.

V usage is TRBV13 and J usage is TRBJ2-1; tentative D call: TRBD2 (7 bases). Deletions cut 6 bases from V and 8 bases from J, with 14 bases between. CDR3 size: 13 residues. CDR1 is PRHDT and CDR2 is FYEKMQ in the germline V gene (reference sequence). The CDR3 nucleotides read TGTGCCAGCAGTCCTAGGGGGGGTGATGAGCAGTTCTTC. Residues: CASSPRGGDEQFF.

This chain links TRBV11-2 with TRBJ2-7, with 8 positions matching TRBD2. CDR3 length: 15 amino acids. Germline CDR1 and CDR2: SGHAT and FQNNGV. V dropped 2 bases and J dropped 2; count of bases not matched to a gene: 5. The CDR3 spells CASSLLGLGTYEQYF. The CDR3 region has the DNA TGTGCCAGCAGCTTATTGGGACTAGGCACCTACGAGCAGTACTTC.

V is TRBV7-8 and J is TRBJ2-3; D may be TRBD1 or TRBD2 (5 bases each). V dropped 5 bases and J dropped 2 bases, with 14 bases sitting between them. Germline loops: CDR1 SGHVS, CDR2 FQNEAQ. This CDR3 spans 15 amino acids. CDR3 sequence (DNA): TGTGCCAGCAGCCCTCTGGGACGGATCACAGATACGCAGTATTTT. It codes for CASSPLGRITDTQYF.

The chain combines TRBV19 with TRBJ2-1; 11 bases line up with TRBD2. The CDR3 consists of 14 residues. The germline CDR1 and CDR2 sequences are LNHDA and SQIVND (reference sequence). Trimming removed 6 bases from V and 13 bases from J; junction bases left unmatched: 11. CDR3 amino acids: CASSQSLTSGNQFF. The CDR3 DNA is TGTGCCAGTAGCCAGTCCCTGACTAGCGGGAACCAGTTCTTC.